Below, 26 T cell receptor beta chains from the same sample are listed, as sequenced in a study of beta chain features in type 1 diabetes. Expressed TCRB transcripts were sequenced because the isolated RNA had all been reverse transcribed beforehand. TCRdb's table, derived via immunoSEQ multiplex PCR, lists solely in-frame clones and lacks some. The sample includes roughly 330,000 clones, about 11% of them seen just once. The source material was naive CD4+ T cells from blood. These receptors were collected from a woman in her twenties or thirties in good health.

This clone came up a few times. V and J are TRBV5-4 and TRBJ2-7, with D maybe TRBD2 (6 bases). CDR1 and CDR2 (germline): SGHNT, YYREEE (reference sequence). This CDR3 is 14 amino acids long. The V and J ends lost 0 bases and 3 bases respectively, with 10 bases between them. This CDR3 is CASSLGLEDYEQYF. CDR3 nucleotides: TGTGCCAGCAGCTTGGGACTAGAGGACTACGAGCAGTACTTC.

The rearrangement uses TRBV7-3 and TRBJ2-2; a possible D gene is TRBD1 (5 bases). Germline assignment: CDR1 SGHTA and CDR2 FQGTGA. The V and J ends lost 5 bases and 3 bases respectively, with 7 bases between them. This CDR3 has 13 residues. For the CDR3, the DNA is TGTGCCAGCAGCGAACAGGACACCGGGGAGCTGTTTTTT. Translating it yields CASSEQDTGELFF.

This chain links TRBV23-1 with TRBJ1-2; 12 bases fit TRBD1. TRBV23-1 is an ORF, with its function uncertain. The CDR3 extends over 16 amino acids. V gave up 4 bases and J gave up 7 bases; unmatched junction bases: 10. The CDR3 DNA follows: TGCGCCAGCAGTCCCTCACTCCGGGACAGGGGGCTTGGCTACACCTTC. Translated: CASSPSLRDRGLGYTF.

There are a few counts of this clone. The CDR3 is CASSLSTGTYNEQFF. For the CDR3, the DNA is TGTGCCAGCAGTTTATCCACAGGCACGTACAATGAGCAGTTCTTC. This chain links TRBV28 with TRBJ2-1; D possibly corresponds to TRBD1 (5 bases). Germline V lookup: CDR1 MDHEN, CDR2 SYDVKM. This CDR3 spans 15 amino acids. Trimming took 1 base from V and 4 from J, leaving 11 bases between them.

The chain combines TRBV18 with TRBJ2-2, with D perhaps TRBD2 (6 bases). The V end was cut by 0 bases, the J end by 5 bases, with 13 bases between. The CDR3 runs 16 residues. The germline V gene encodes CDR1 KGHSH and CDR2 LQKENI. The CDR3 region has the DNA TGTGCCAGCTCACCACCGAGCAGGGCGGGGACCGGGGAGCTGTTTTTT. Amino acids: CASSPPSRAGTGELFF.

The sample holds many counts of this clone. The chain uses TRBV6-6 and TRBJ2-4; tentatively, D is TRBD2 (6 bases). Germline V lookup: CDR1 MNHNY, CDR2 SVGAGI (reference sequence). Trimming removed 10 bases at V and 0 bases at J, with 16 bases between. The CDR3 loop spans 15 amino acids. The CDR3 sequence: CATLGAGIAKNIQYF. CDR3 sequence (DNA): TGTGCCACCTTGGGAGCGGGCATAGCCAAAAACATTCAGTACTTC.

The table lists this clone with a few counts. The rearrangement joins TRBV4-2 to TRBJ2-1, with 12 bases fitting TRBD2. Germline assignment: CDR1 LGHNA and CDR2 YNFKEQ. V lost 0 bases to trimming and J lost 9 bases; unmatched junction nucleotides: 6. This CDR3 has 16 residues. The CDR3 protein is CASSQDLASGRAEQFF. For the CDR3, the DNA is TGTGCCAGCAGCCAAGATCTCGCTAGCGGGAGGGCTGAGCAGTTCTTC.

The chain is built from TRBV14 and TRBJ2-7, with TRBD2 as a possible D gene (6 bases). CDR1 is SGHDN and CDR2 is FVKESK in the germline V gene. The CDR3 sequence is 16 residues long. Trimming removed 1 base at V and 7 bases at J, with 20 bases between. The CDR3 sequence is CASSQVGPFNRGEQYF. The CDR3 DNA reads as TGTGCCAGCAGCCAAGTGGGGCCCTTCAATCGGGGGGAGCAGTACTTC. Drawing the rest from reference TRBV14 and TRBJ2-7, the complete variable domain is EAGVTQFPSHSVIEKGQTVTLRCDPISGHDNLYWYRRVMGKEIKFLLHFVKESKQDESGMPNNRFLAERTGGTYSTLKVQPAELEDSGVYFCASSQVGPFNRGEQYFGPGTRLTVT.

The V gene is TRBV5-4, the J gene TRBJ2-5, with D possibly being TRBD2 (6 bases). The CDR3 sequence is 15 residues long. Germline V gene data show CDR1 as SGHNT and CDR2 as YYREEE (reference sequence). Trimming removed 0 bases from V and 2 bases from J, with 11 bases in between. This chain's CDR3 is CASSLGSGFQETQYF. CDR3 DNA sequence: TGTGCCAGCAGCTTGGGTAGCGGCTTTCAAGAGACCCAGTACTTC.

This clone came up a few times. This chain connects TRBV18 to TRBJ2-1; maybe TRBD1 (6 bases). Deletions cut 3 bases from V and 5 bases from J, with 11 bases between. This CDR3 has 14 amino acids. Germline V gene lookup returns CDR1 KGHSH and CDR2 LQKENI. This chain's CDR3 is CASSPGQRNNEQFF. CDR3 DNA sequence: TGTGCCAGCTCACCTGGACAGAGAAACAATGAGCAGTTCTTC.

This clone has only a few counts. The rearrangement links TRBV19 to TRBJ2-2; 10 bases fit TRBD2. V lost 7 bases, J lost 3 bases, and 8 bases stayed unmatched. CDR3 size: 16 residues. Germline lookup yields CDR1 LNHDA and CDR2 SQIVND (reference sequence). CDR3 DNA sequence: TGTGCCAGTAAAGTCCTAGCGGGAGTTTACACCGGGGAGCTGTTTTTT. Protein: CASKVLAGVYTGELFF.

This clone has more than one count but fewer than ten. The chain couples TRBV4-3 to TRBJ2-7, with TRBD1 matching 8 bases. This CDR3 has 14 amino acids. After removal of 5 bases from V and 2 bases from J, the junction contained 5 bases not matched to a gene. Germline V CDR1 and CDR2: LGHNA, YSLEER. This CDR3 reads CASSFNRGTYEQYF. CDR3 bases: TGCGCCAGCAGCTTCAACAGGGGGACCTACGAGCAGTACTTC.

This clone was seen a handful of times. CDR3 region: CAISPRDEQFF. The DNA of the CDR3 is TGTGCCATCAGCCCGCGGGATGAGCAGTTCTTC. This sequence joins TRBV10-3 and TRBJ2-1; possible D gene TRBD2, 5 bases. This CDR3 is 11 amino acids long. Germline V gives CDR1 ENHRY, CDR2 SYGVKD. The V and J ends lost 6 bases and 8 bases respectively, with 8 bases between them.

This clone occurred a few times. The rearrangement joins TRBV7-3 to TRBJ2-7, with D possibly matching TRBD2 (7 bases). This CDR3 has 15 amino acids. V lost 5 bases and J 2 bases, leaving 16 bases between the germline ends. Germline assignment: CDR1 SGHTA and CDR2 FQGTGA. CDR3 amino acids: CASSGRGDTTYEQYF. CDR3 coding DNA: TGTGCCAGCAGCGGGAGGGGGGACACCACCTACGAGCAGTACTTC. Based on the CDR3 plus reference TRBV7-3 and TRBJ2-7, the full variable domain is GAGVSQTPSNKVTEKGKYVELRCDPISGHTALYWYRQSLGQGPEFLIYFQGTGAADDSGLPNDRFFAVRPEGSVSTLKIQRTERGDSAVYLCASSGRGDTTYEQYFGPGTRLTVT.

This rearrangement joins TRBV7-3 to TRBJ1-1, with D tentatively TRBD1 (5 bases). The CDR3 is 16 residues long. The V and J ends lost 1 base and 0 bases respectively, with 12 bases between them. The V gene's germline CDR1 is SGHTA and CDR2 FQGTGA. CDR3 in DNA: TGTGCCAGCAGCTTAATGGAACAGGCTATGAACACTGAAGCTTTCTTT. Its protein product is CASSLMEQAMNTEAFF.

This chain connects TRBV1 to TRBJ1-1; the table names TRBD1, a call not compared with the DNA. TRBV1 is listed as a pseudogene. This CDR3 comprises 15 residues. CDR3 coding DNA: TGCACCAGCAGCCAAGAAACAGGGAAGAACACTGAAGCTTTCTTT. Translation gives CTSSQETGKNTEAFF.

The V call is TRBV11-2, the J call TRBJ2-1; the match to TRBD2 covers 13 bases. The CDR3 sequence is 16 residues long. Germline CDR1 reads SGHAT; CDR2 reads FQNNGV. Germline trimming cut 4 bases from V and 6 bases from J; bases unmatched to any gene: 6. The CDR3 nucleotides are TGTGCCAGCAGCTCCCCGGGGACTAGCGGGATCAATGAGCAGTTCTTC. Its protein is CASSSPGTSGINEQFF.

Only a few counts were recorded for this clone. This chain links TRBV6-5 with TRBJ1-1; TRBD1 aligns across 7 bases. V gave up 6 bases and J gave up 1 base; unmatched junction bases: 5. CDR1 MNHEY and CDR2 SVGAGI come from the germline V gene. The CDR3 runs to 14 residues. CDR3 sequence: CASRRTGENTEAFF. For the CDR3, the DNA is TGTGCCAGCAGACGAACAGGGGAGAACACTGAAGCTTTCTTT.

This chain uses TRBV30 with TRBJ2-6, with 8 bases that match TRBD1. Germline lookup yields CDR1 GTSNPN and CDR2 SVGIG (reference sequence). This CDR3 contains 17 residues. The trim removed 3 bases at V and 0 bases at J, leaving 7 bases unmatched. CDR3 nucleotides: TGTGCCTGGAGCCGGGGACAGGAGATCTCTGGGGCCAACGTCCTGACTTTC. It codes for CAWSRGQEISGANVLTF.

The V and J genes are TRBV6-5 and TRBJ1-2; D is unclear. Between the trimmed V and J ends, which lost 8 bases and 4 bases, there was a span of 11 bases. Germline-derived CDR1 and CDR2 are MNHEY and SVGAGI. The CDR3 is 12 amino acids. The CDR3 region has the DNA TGTGCCAGCGCGGCGGCCGGCTATGGCTACACCTTC. Amino acid sequence: CASAAAGYGYTF.

This clone was detected a few times. V and J are TRBV27 and TRBJ2-5; D is unclear. Trimming cost V 1 base and J 4 bases, with 10 bases left between them. CDR1 and CDR2 (germline): MNHEY, SMNVEV (reference sequence). The CDR3 totals 14 residues. The CDR3 spells CASSLFGQAETQYF. For the CDR3, the DNA is TGTGCCAGCAGTTTATTTGGGCAAGCAGAGACCCAGTACTTC.

A few counts support this clone. The chain has TRBV7-3 and TRBJ1-4, with 9 nucleotides matching TRBD1. The CDR3 sequence is 15 residues long. The germline CDR1 and CDR2 sequences are SGHTA and FQGTGA. V was pared by 5 bases and J by 7 bases, with 8 bases of the junction left unmatched. CDR3 nucleotides: TGTGCCAGCAGCCCCACAGGGGGCCAAGGTGAAAAACTGTTTTTT. This gives the protein CASSPTGGQGEKLFF.

The table lists this clone with a few counts. V usage is TRBV7-9 and J usage is TRBJ2-7; 7 bases match TRBD2. Per the germline V gene, CDR1 is SEHNR and CDR2 is FQNEAQ (reference sequence). V trimming: 5 bases; J trimming: 7 bases; junction bases outside the gene matches: 8. The CDR3 has 13 amino acids. Here the CDR3 reads CASSATSVGEQYF. DNA of the CDR3: TGTGCCAGCAGCGCAACTAGCGTGGGTGAGCAGTACTTC.

The CDR3 DNA follows: TGTGCCAGTAGTATAGGGGCACAATCCTACGAGCAGTACTTC. Translated, it gives CASSIGAQSYEQYF. The chain links TRBV19 to TRBJ2-7; D unclear. Trimming left V 1 base short and J 1 base short, with 8 bases between. This CDR3 has 14 amino acids. Germline values: CDR1 LNHDA, CDR2 SQIVND (reference sequence).

This clone was counted between two and nine times. The chain joins TRBV6-5 to TRBJ2-7; the D gene is possibly TRBD1 (5 bases). The CDR3 consists of 13 residues. V lost 8 bases to trimming and J lost 1 base, with 12 bases between them. Per the germline V gene, CDR1 is MNHEY and CDR2 is SVGAGI. CDR3 region: CASATTASYEQYF. In DNA form, the CDR3 reads TGTGCCAGCGCGACGACAGCGTCCTACGAGCAGTACTTC.

The genes are TRBV2 and TRBJ2-7; no clear D gene. V gave up 5 bases and J gave up 6 bases, with 14 bases separating them. Germline assignment: CDR1 SNHLY and CDR2 FYNNEI. The CDR3 sequence is 13 residues long. This CDR3 is CASSPLGQVEQYF. DNA of the CDR3: TGTGCCAGCAGTCCGCTGGGCCAGGTCGAGCAGTACTTC. Using reference TRBV2 and TRBJ2-7 for the parts outside the CDR3, the full variable domain is EPEVTQTPSHQVTQMGQEVILRCVPISNHLYFYWYRQILGQKVEFLVSFYNNEISEKSEIFDDQFSVERPDGSNFTLKIRSTKLEDSAMYFCASSPLGQVEQYFGPGTRLTVT.